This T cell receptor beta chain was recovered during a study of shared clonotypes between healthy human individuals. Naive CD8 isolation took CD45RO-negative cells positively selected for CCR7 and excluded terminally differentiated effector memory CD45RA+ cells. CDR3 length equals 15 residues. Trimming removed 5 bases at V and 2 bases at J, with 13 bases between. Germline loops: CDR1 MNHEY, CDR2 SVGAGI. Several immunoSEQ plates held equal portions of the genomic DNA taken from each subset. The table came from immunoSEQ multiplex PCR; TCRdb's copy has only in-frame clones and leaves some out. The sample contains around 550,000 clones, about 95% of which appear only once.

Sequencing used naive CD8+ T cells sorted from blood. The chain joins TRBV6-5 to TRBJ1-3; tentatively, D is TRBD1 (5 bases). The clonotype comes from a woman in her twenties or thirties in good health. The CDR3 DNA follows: TGTGCCAGCAGTCCCCTGTCAGGGACTGGAAACACCATATATTTT. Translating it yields CASSPLSGTGNTIYF.